A single sample gave rise to the 28 T cell receptor beta chains below, sequenced in a study of blood T cell repertoires in COVID-19. Profiled with immunoSEQ multiplex PCR; TCRdb holds only in-frame clones, not every one. The sample shows around 310,000 clones, over 85% of them seen only once. Sequencing was done on a sample of PBMCs or T cells enriched from blood (not recorded which). These receptors were taken from a woman in her thirties who had recovered from COVID-19.

This rearrangement joins TRBV25-1 to TRBJ1-2; 7 bases are shared with TRBD1. V lost 1 base and J lost 3; bases outside the gene matches: 2. This CDR3 contains 14 residues. Germline V CDR1 and CDR2: MGHDK, SYGVNS. The CDR3 bases are TGTGCCAGCAGTGAATTAGGGGGCCACTATGGCTACACCTTC. Protein: CASSELGGHYGYTF.

This chain connects TRBV19 to TRBJ2-7; 7 bases fit TRBD2. V was pared by 1 base and J by 5 bases, with 8 bases of the junction left unmatched. This CDR3 comprises 15 residues. CDR1 is LNHDA and CDR2 is SQIVND in the germline V gene (reference sequence). The CDR3 loop reads CASSIVRTGTNEQYF. Here the CDR3 DNA reads TGTGCCAGTAGTATAGTTCGGACGGGGACTAACGAGCAGTACTTC.

The V call is TRBV29-1, the J call TRBJ2-3; TRBD1 might be the D (6 bases). CDR1 is SQVTM, CDR2 ANQGSEA, per germline. This CDR3 has 13 residues. The ends were cut back, 4 bases at V and 2 bases at J, with 10 bases in the middle. This chain's CDR3 is CSVGRGPTDTQYF. DNA for the CDR3: TGCAGCGTTGGCAGGGGTCCCACAGATACGCAGTATTTT.

This clone was counted a single time. The chain carries TRBV6-2 or TRBV6-3 and TRBJ1-2, with D unclear. Trimming pared 1 base from V and 3 bases from J, leaving 9 bases between. Germline V gives CDR1 MNHEY, CDR2 SVGEGT. The CDR3 is made up of 14 amino acids. CDR3 region: CASSYWPGDYGYTF. CDR3 coding DNA: TGTGCCAGCAGTTACTGGCCCGGGGACTATGGCTACACCTTC.

This chain links TRBV6-2 or TRBV6-3 with TRBJ2-3, with 7 bases that match TRBD2. V trimming: 2 bases; J trimming: 5 bases; junction bases outside the gene matches: 13. Germline V gene data show CDR1 as MNHEY and CDR2 as SVGEGT. The CDR3 has 17 residues. CDR3 DNA sequence: TGTGCCAGCAGTTACCTCGGCGGGAGTATCTCGGGAGATACGCAGTATTTT. This translates into CASSYLGGSISGDTQYF.

The sample holds a few counts of this clone. The CDR3 DNA reads TGTGCCAGCAGTTACTCTTCAAATTCACCCCTCCACTTT. Translation gives CASSYSSNSPLHF. The rearrangement links TRBV6-5 to TRBJ1-6; D remains ambiguous. V shed 0 bases and J shed 7 bases, with 4 bases lying between them. Germline V gene lookup returns CDR1 MNHEY and CDR2 SVGAGI. This CDR3 has 13 amino acids.

The rearrangement links TRBV10-3 to TRBJ2-5; perhaps TRBD1 as D (6 bases). V dropped 6 bases and J dropped 3 bases, with 17 bases sitting between them. This CDR3 comprises 15 residues. CDR1 is ENHRY, CDR2 SYGVKD, per germline. Written as DNA, the CDR3 is TGTGCCATCAGCGGCCAGGGGACCCTAAAAGAGACCCAGTACTTC. Amino acids: CAISGQGTLKETQYF.

A single count supports this clone. The chain recombines TRBV10-2 with TRBJ1-2; 8 nucleotides match TRBD1. CDR3 length: 15 amino acids. Germline CDR1 WSHSY, CDR2 SAAADI. J gave up 4 bases and V 3 bases, and 7 bases lay outside the gene matches. The DNA of the CDR3 is TGCGCCAGCAGTGACCCGGACAGGGTCCCCTATGGCTACACCTTC. This gives the protein CASSDPDRVPYGYTF.

The chain combines TRBV3-1 (or the pseudogene TRBV3-2) with TRBJ2-5, with 11 bases aligning to TRBD2. Germline loops: CDR1 LGHDT, CDR2 YNNKEL (reference sequence). CDR3 length: 17 amino acids. J lost 3 bases, V lost 0 bases, and 6 bases had no gene match. The CDR3 coding sequence is TGTGCCAGCAGCCAAGATGATCCGGGACTAGCGGAAGAGACCCAGTACTTC. Translation gives CASSQDDPGLAEETQYF.

The V and J genes are TRBV11-3 and TRBJ2-1; D is possibly TRBD1 (5 bases). Trimming pared 0 bases from V and 8 bases from J, leaving 8 bases between. Germline values: CDR1 SGHNT, CDR2 YENEEA. The CDR3 sequence is 13 residues long. CDR3 residues: CASSLETGDEQFF. CDR3 DNA: TGTGCCAGCAGCTTAGAAACAGGAGATGAGCAGTTCTTC.

This rearrangement joins TRBV9 to TRBJ2-3, with TRBD1 matching 8 bases. Germline lookup yields CDR1 SGDLS and CDR2 YYNGEE. The junction had 11 bases not matched to a gene; V was cut back by 0 bases and J by 2 bases. CDR3 length: 18 residues. Here the CDR3 DNA reads TGTGCCAGCAGCGTAGGATGGACAGGGAATCCCGACACAGATACGCAGTATTTT. Residues: CASSVGWTGNPDTDTQYF.

This clone was counted a single time. The chain is built from TRBV5-1 and TRBJ2-1; maybe TRBD2 (5 bases). The CDR3 consists of 15 residues. The V gene's germline CDR1 is SGHRS and CDR2 YFSETQ. V lost 4 bases to trimming and J lost 3 bases, with 14 bases between them. The CDR3 reads CASSPGLDFYNEQFF. The CDR3 DNA follows: TGCGCCAGCAGCCCCGGACTGGACTTCTACAATGAGCAGTTCTTC. Looking up the rest from reference TRBV5-1 and TRBJ2-1 gives the full variable domain: KAGVTQTPRYLIKTRGQQVTLSCSPISGHRSVSWYQQTPGQGLQFLFEYFSETQRNKGNFPGRFSGRQFSNSRSEMNVSTLELGDSALYLCASSPGLDFYNEQFFGPGTRLTVL.

The V call is TRBV11-3, the J call TRBJ2-2; TRBD2 aligns across 11 bases. The length of the CDR3 is 17 residues. Germline V gene data show CDR1 as SGHNT and CDR2 as YENEEA. V lost 5 bases and J lost 6; bases outside the gene matches: 11. The CDR3 nucleotides read TGTGCCAGCAGCCGTACATTAGCGGGAGGGCCCCCCGGGGAGCTGTTTTTT. The encoded protein is CASSRTLAGGPPGELFF.

This clone was seen at least ten times. The chain combines TRBV6-2 or TRBV6-3 with TRBJ1-5, with TRBD1 as a possible D gene (6 bases). The CDR3 runs to 19 residues. Trimming took off 1 base at V and 7 bases at J, with 26 bases between the two ends. Per germline, CDR1 MNHEY and CDR2 SVGEGT. CDR3 residues: CASSYLNTQTGLGAQPQHF. The CDR3 DNA reads as TGTGCCAGCAGTTACTTAAATACACAGACAGGCCTGGGGGCCCAGCCCCAGCATTTT.

V usage is TRBV5-6 and J usage is TRBJ2-1, with 8 positions matching TRBD2. The junction had 11 bases not matched to a gene; V was cut back by 4 bases and J by 8 bases. CDR1 is SGHDT, CDR2 YYEEEE, per germline. The CDR3 extends over 15 amino acids. CDR3 nucleotide sequence: TGTGCCAGCAGCGAGATAACGGGAGGGCCGTATGAGCAGTTCTTC. It translates to CASSEITGGPYEQFF.

The chain is built from TRBV6-4 and TRBJ1-3; no reliable D call. Germline V gene sequence: CDR1 MRHNA, CDR2 SNTAGT. CDR3 length equals 15 residues. V was trimmed by 0 bases and J by 4 bases, leaving 10 bases between them. The CDR3 DNA sequence: TGTGCCAGCAGTGACTCGTTCGGGGAAGGAAACACCATATATTTT. Translated: CASSDSFGEGNTIYF.

J is TRBJ1-1 and V is TRBV15, with TRBD1 as a possible D gene (6 bases). Trimming removed 0 bases at V and 4 bases at J, with 12 bases between. CDR1 is LNHNV, CDR2 YYDKDF, per germline (reference sequence). This CDR3 spans 15 amino acids. The CDR3 DNA is TGTGCCACCAGCAGAGATTTGGGGGCTGGCACTGAAGCTTTCTTT. As protein: CATSRDLGAGTEAFF. The variable domain in full, completed from reference TRBV15 and TRBJ1-1, reads DAMVIQNPRYQVTQFGKPVTLSCSQTLNHNVMYWYQQKSSQAPKLLFHYYDKDFNNEADTPDNFQSRRPNTSFCFLDIRSPGLGDTAMYLCATSRDLGAGTEAFFGQGTRLTVV.

The chain couples TRBV10-1 to TRBJ2-7, with 8 bases matching TRBD2. In germline, CDR1 is WNHNN, CDR2 SYGVQD (reference sequence). The CDR3 contains 15 residues. Trimming took 6 bases from V and 2 from J; bases not matched to a gene: 9. CDR3 amino acids: CASSNGLSGTYEQYF. The CDR3 coding sequence is TGCGCCAGCAGCAATGGACTTAGCGGGACCTACGAGCAGTACTTC.

The CDR3 region is CASSRGQGAYEKLFF. DNA for the CDR3: TGCGCCAGCAGCCGGGGACAGGGGGCCTATGAAAAACTGTTTTTT. This chain joins TRBV4-1 and TRBJ1-4; 12 bases are shared with TRBD1. CDR1 MGHRA and CDR2 YSYEKL come from the germline V gene. This CDR3 spans 15 amino acids. V lost 4 bases to trimming and J lost 6 bases; unmatched junction nucleotides: 3.

The V gene is TRBV19, the J gene TRBJ1-2, with D possibly TRBD1 on 5 matching bases. The CDR3 runs to 14 residues. The germline CDR1 and CDR2 sequences are LNHDA and SQIVND (reference sequence). Trimming removed 2 bases at V and 5 bases at J, with 12 bases between. The CDR3 DNA is TGTGCCAGTAGTATAAGGGGTCTCCTTTATGGCTACACCTTC. It translates to CASSIRGLLYGYTF.

The rearrangement links TRBV9 to TRBJ1-2; TRBD1 matches at 8 bases. J gave up 4 bases and V 3 bases, and 11 bases lay outside the gene matches. Germline V gene sequence: CDR1 SGDLS, CDR2 YYNGEE. The CDR3 loop spans 16 amino acids. CDR3 nucleotide sequence: TGTGCCAGCAGCGCGAAGGGACAGGCTCTGCTCTATGGCTACACCTTC. Translation gives CASSAKGQALLYGYTF.

This clone was found a few times. The CDR3 reads CASSLVTGGDEQFF. As DNA, the CDR3 is TGTGCCAGCAGCTTAGTTACAGGGGGCGATGAGCAGTTCTTC. The chain carries TRBV7-9 and TRBJ2-1; 9 bases are shared with TRBD1. CDR1 is SEHNR and CDR2 is FQNEAQ in the germline V gene (reference sequence). The CDR3 has 14 residues. The trim removed 1 base at V and 8 bases at J, leaving 3 bases unmatched.

V usage is TRBV7-2 and J usage is TRBJ2-5, with D possibly being TRBD2 (5 bases). CDR3 length: 16 amino acids. Germline lookup yields CDR1 SGHTA and CDR2 FQGNSA. V lost 2 bases and J lost 4, with 17 bases in between. The CDR3 loop reads CASSLFAGTTGETQYF. In DNA form, the CDR3 reads TGTGCCAGCAGCTTATTTGCGGGCACCACGGGAGAGACCCAGTACTTC.

The rearrangement uses TRBV28 and TRBJ2-7, with D perhaps matching TRBD1 (6 bases). V gave up 6 bases and J gave up 3 bases, with 15 bases separating them. The CDR3 totals 14 residues. Germline loops: CDR1 MDHEN, CDR2 SYDVKM. DNA for the CDR3: TGTGCCAGCAGCATTTTCGACAGGAACTACGAGCAGTACTTC. It yields the protein CASSIFDRNYEQYF.

This CDR3 is CASSYSARQGNQPQHF. The CDR3 DNA sequence: TGTGCCAGCAGTTACTCCGCCCGACAGGGCAATCAGCCCCAGCATTTT. The V and J genes are TRBV6-5 and TRBJ1-5; maybe TRBD1 (6 bases). The CDR3 is made up of 16 amino acids. Trimming removed 0 bases from V and 2 bases from J, with 11 bases in between. Germline V gives CDR1 MNHEY, CDR2 SVGAGI.

V and J are TRBV18 and TRBJ1-4; no firm D call. CDR1 and CDR2 (germline): KGHSH, LQKENI. This CDR3 is 14 amino acids long. The V end was cut by 2 bases, the J end by 8 bases, with 12 bases between. CDR3 region: CASSPGGGLEKLFF. The CDR3 nucleotides are TGTGCCAGCTCACCAGGCGGCGGACTCGAAAAACTGTTTTTT.

This clone was found once. The chain has TRBV5-4 and TRBJ1-2; 9 bases map to TRBD1. Per germline, CDR1 SGHNT and CDR2 YYREEE (reference sequence). This CDR3 region has 14 residues. V was pared by 4 bases and J by 4 bases, with 5 bases of the junction left unmatched. The CDR3 sequence is CASSEQGATYGYTF. The CDR3 DNA follows: TGTGCCAGCAGCGAACAGGGGGCGACCTATGGCTACACCTTC. The whole variable domain, remainder taken from reference TRBV5-4 and TRBJ1-2, is ETGVTQSPTHLIKTRGQQVTLRCSSQSGHNTVSWYQQALGQGPQFIFQYYREEENGRGNFPPRFSGLQFPNYSSELNVNALELDDSALYLCASSEQGATYGYTFGSGTRLTVV.

The V call is TRBV7-9, the J call TRBJ2-1; the match to TRBD2 covers 11 bases. The V and J ends lost 6 bases and 5 bases, in that order; junction bases with no gene match: 9. The CDR3 covers 16 residues. Per the germline V gene, CDR1 is SEHNR and CDR2 is FQNEAQ (reference sequence). This CDR3 is CASSNTPGLADNEQFF. Written as DNA, the CDR3 is TGTGCCAGCAGTAACACTCCGGGACTAGCGGACAATGAGCAGTTCTTC.